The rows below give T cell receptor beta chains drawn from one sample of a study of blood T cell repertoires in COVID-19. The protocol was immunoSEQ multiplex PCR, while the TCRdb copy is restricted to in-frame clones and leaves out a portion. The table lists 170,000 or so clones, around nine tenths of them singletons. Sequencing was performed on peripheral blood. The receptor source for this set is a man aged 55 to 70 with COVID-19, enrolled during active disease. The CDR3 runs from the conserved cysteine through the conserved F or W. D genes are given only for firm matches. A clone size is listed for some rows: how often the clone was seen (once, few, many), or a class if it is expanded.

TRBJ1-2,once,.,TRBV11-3,TGTGCCAGCAGCTTAGGGAGAGCTAACTATGGCTACACCTTC,CASSLGRANYGYTF
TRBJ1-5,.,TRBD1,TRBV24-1,TGTGCCACCAGGGGACAGGGGGCACGTCAGCCCCAGCATTTT,CATRGQGARQPQHF
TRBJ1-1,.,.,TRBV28,TGTGCCAGCAGTTTATCCCAGGGTACCACTGAAGCTTTCTTT,CASSLSQGTTEAFF
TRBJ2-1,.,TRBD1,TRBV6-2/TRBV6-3,TGTGCCAGCAGTAGGGGGACAGGGTCTAGCTCCTACAATGAGCAGTTCTTC,CASSRGTGSSSYNEQFF
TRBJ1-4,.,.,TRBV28,TGTGCCAGCACCCTGGGCGGGCGACGTGATAATGAAAAACTGTTTTTT,CASTLGGRRDNEKLFF
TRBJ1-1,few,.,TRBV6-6,TGTGCCAGCAGTTCCTCGGGACTCACAGCGCGAGAAGCTTTCTTT,CASSSSGLTAREAFF
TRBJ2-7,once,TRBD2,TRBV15,TGTGCCACCCGGACTAGCGGGGGGGCAAATGACGAGCAGTACTTC,CATRTSGGANDEQYF
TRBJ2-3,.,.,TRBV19,TGTGCCAGTAGAAGGACAGACACTAGCACAGATACGCAGTATTTT,CASRRTDTSTDTQYF
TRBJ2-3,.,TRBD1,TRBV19,TGTGCCAGTAGTAGACAGGGGAGGACAGATACGCAGTATTTT,CASSRQGRTDTQYF
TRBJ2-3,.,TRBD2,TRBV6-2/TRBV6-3,TGTGCCAGCAGTGGGGGGGGTGGATCGACAGATACGCAGTATTTT,CASSGGGGSTDTQYF
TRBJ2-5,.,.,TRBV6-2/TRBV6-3,TGTGCCAGCAGCTACTCGCCTGGGACTCCCGGCGGCGGAGAGACCCAGTACTTC,CASSYSPGTPGGGETQYF
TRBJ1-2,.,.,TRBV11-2,TGTGCCAGCAGCCCCACGACGGAGATCTATGGCTACACCTTC,CASSPTTEIYGYTF
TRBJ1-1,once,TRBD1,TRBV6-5,TGTGCCAGCAGAAGCTCGGACAGGCCAAACACTGAAGCTTTCTTT,CASRSSDRPNTEAFF
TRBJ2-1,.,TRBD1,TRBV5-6,TGTGCCAGCAGCATTGACAGGGGGTTAAGCTCCTACAATGAGCAGTTCTTC,CASSIDRGLSSYNEQFF
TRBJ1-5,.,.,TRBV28,TGTGCCAGCAGGCGATATAGCAATCAGCCCCAGCATTTT,CASRRYSNQPQHF
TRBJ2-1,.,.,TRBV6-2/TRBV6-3,TGTGCCAGCAGCGCCTTCTCTGGGGGGAGGCGGGACAATGAGCAGTTCTTC,CASSAFSGGRRDNEQFF
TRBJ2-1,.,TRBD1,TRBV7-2,TGTGCCAGCAGCTTAGAGGGGACAGGGTTTTACAATGAGCAGTTCTTC,CASSLEGTGFYNEQFF
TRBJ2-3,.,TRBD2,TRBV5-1,TGCGCCAGCAGCTTGGGTACCGACGGGGGGTATACGCAGTATTTT,CASSLGTDGGYTQYF
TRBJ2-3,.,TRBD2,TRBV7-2,TGTGCCAGCAGCACGCGCCCCTCTGAGCGGGAGGAGGGAAGAGATACGCAGTATTTT,CASSTRPSEREEGRDTQYF
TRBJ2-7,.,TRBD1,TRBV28,TGTGCCAGCAGTTTGGGGACAGTAACCTACGAGCAGTACTTC,CASSLGTVTYEQYF